This TCR beta chain was observed in a study of CD8 T cells in ankylosing spondylitis. As regards this clonotype: Its antigen is not identified.

The germline V and J ends were trimmed by 1 base and 0 bases, with 13 bases remaining between them. This CDR3 spans 17 amino acids. Germline lookup yields CDR1 WSHSY and CDR2 SAAADI. 5'-RACE, quantitative and with molecular barcodes, yielded the TCR beta libraries. TCRdb fed the 5' RACE reads into MiXCR, producing one record per CDR3 protein. Among under 850,000 distinct CDR3 sequences, roughly 19% were seen once, and the ten largest hold 15% to 20%. Study-wide results and caveats: In ankylosing spondylitis blood, a motif of roughly eight highly homologous TCR beta variants appeared characteristic. As reported, disease-linked clones showed significant enrichment in matched ankylosing spondylitis synovial fluid.

This TCR was sampled from a male donor with ankylosing spondylitis. V gene TRBV10-2 combines with J gene TRBJ2-1; D perhaps matches TRBD2 (6 bases). The sequenced sample was blood, either unsorted or a sorted T cell fraction (not recorded which). The CDR3 protein is CASSEWASESSYNEQFF. CDR3 coding DNA: TGCGCCAGCAGTGAGTGGGCTAGCGAGAGCTCCTACAATGAGCAGTTCTTC.